A single sample gave rise to the 5 T cell receptor beta chains below, sequenced in a study of blood T cell repertoires in COVID-19. Sequenced by immunoSEQ multiplex PCR; TCRdb stores in-frame clones only, minus some. The sample shows about 35,000 clones, about 90% of them seen only once. The specimen sequenced was peripheral blood. The receptors were gathered from an elderly man with active COVID-19.

J is TRBJ2-7 and V is TRBV11-2; 9 bases agree with TRBD1. Per the germline V gene, CDR1 is SGHAT and CDR2 is FQNNGV. The CDR3 consists of 15 residues. V shed 0 bases, J shed 3 bases, and the junction held 3 bases outside the gene matches. The CDR3 reads CASSLEGTGLYEQYF. The DNA for the CDR3 is TGTGCCAGCAGCTTAGAGGGGACAGGGCTCTACGAGCAGTACTTC.

V usage is TRBV19 and J usage is TRBJ1-1; weak D call: TRBD1 (5 bases). The CDR3 totals 16 residues. The V gene's germline CDR1 is LNHDA and CDR2 SQIVND (reference sequence). V lost 7 bases, J lost 4 bases, and 22 bases lay in between. The CDR3 spells CASNRELGAVSTEAFF. The CDR3 bases are TGTGCCAGTAATAGGGAATTAGGGGCCGTAAGCACTGAAGCTTTCTTT. Full variable domain (outside the CDR3, taken from reference TRBV19 and TRBJ1-1): DGGITQSPKYLFRKEGQNVTLSCEQNLNHDAMYWYRQDPGQGLRLIYYSQIVNDFQKGDIAEGYSVSREKKESFPLTVTSAQKNPTAFYLCASNRELGAVSTEAFFGQGTRLTVV.

The count of this clone is one. The gene calls are TRBV5-4 and TRBJ2-7, with TRBD2 matching 9 bases. The CDR3 is 16 amino acids. Germline values: CDR1 SGHNT, CDR2 YYREEE (reference sequence). The junction had 5 bases not matched to a gene; V was cut back by 0 bases and J by 1 base. The CDR3 here is CASSLGGSGRSYEQYF. The CDR3 DNA follows: TGTGCCAGCAGCTTGGGGGGTAGCGGGAGATCCTACGAGCAGTACTTC.

The rearrangement links TRBV19 to TRBJ2-1, with 10 positions matching TRBD2. V gave up 5 bases and J gave up 5 bases; unmatched junction bases: 12. This CDR3 is built from 17 residues. The germline CDR1 and CDR2 sequences are LNHDA and SQIVND (reference sequence). The CDR3 nucleotides are TGTGCCAGTAGTGAAAGGGGCCCTACTAGCGGGAACAATGAGCAGTTCTTC. Translation gives CASSERGPTSGNNEQFF.

V is TRBV19 and J is TRBJ2-2; no clear D gene. The germline CDR1 and CDR2 sequences are LNHDA and SQIVND (reference sequence). The CDR3 is 16 amino acids. The ends were cut back, 2 bases at V and 4 bases at J, with 14 bases in the middle. For the CDR3, the DNA is TGTGCCAGTAGTATACGAGCCCGAGGCGGCACCGGGGAGCTGTTTTTT. Translating gives CASSIRARGGTGELFF.